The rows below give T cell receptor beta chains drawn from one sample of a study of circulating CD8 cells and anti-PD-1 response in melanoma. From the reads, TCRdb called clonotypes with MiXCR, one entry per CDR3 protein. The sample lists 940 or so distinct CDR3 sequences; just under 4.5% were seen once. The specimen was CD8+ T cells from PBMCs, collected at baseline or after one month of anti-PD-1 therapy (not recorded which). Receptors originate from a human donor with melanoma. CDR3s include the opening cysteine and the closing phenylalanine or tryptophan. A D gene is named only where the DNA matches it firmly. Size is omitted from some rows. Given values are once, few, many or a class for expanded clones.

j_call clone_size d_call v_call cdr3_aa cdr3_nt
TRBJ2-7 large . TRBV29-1 CSVEEGLPYEQYF TGCAGCGTTGAAGAGGGGCTGCCCTACGAGCAGTACTTC
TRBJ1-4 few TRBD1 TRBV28 CASSQDREDEKLFF TGTGCCAGCAGTCAGGACAGGGAAGATGAAAAACTGTTTTTT
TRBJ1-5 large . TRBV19 CASTQTQGLPQHF TGTGCCAGTACCCAGACACAGGGCTTACCCCAGCATTTT
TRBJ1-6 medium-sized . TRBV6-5 CASSLGDGGEPLHF TGTGCCAGCAGCCTTGGGGACGGGGGAGAACCCCTCCACTTT
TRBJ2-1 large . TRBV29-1 CSVFQGGHNEQFF TGCAGCGTTTTCCAGGGGGGTCACAATGAGCAGTTCTTC
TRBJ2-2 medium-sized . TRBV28 CASSLWSSGELFF TGTGCCAGCAGTTTATGGAGTTCCGGGGAGCTGTTTTTT
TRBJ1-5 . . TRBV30 CAWASGSNQPQHF TGTGCCTGGGCATCAGGAAGCAATCAGCCCCAGCATTTT
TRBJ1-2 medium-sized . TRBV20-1 CSARVSYGYTF TGCAGTGCTAGAGTGTCCTATGGCTACACCTTC
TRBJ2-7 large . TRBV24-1 CATRLGAYEQYF TGTGCCACCAGACTGGGGGCCTACGAGCAGTACTTC
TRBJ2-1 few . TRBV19 CASSPTHNEQFF TGTGCCAGTAGTCCGACTCACAATGAGCAGTTCTTC
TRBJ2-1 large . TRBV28 CASTVPGHNEQFF TGTGCCAGCACTGTGCCCGGCCACAATGAGCAGTTCTTC
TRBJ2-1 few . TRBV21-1 CASSKAGTSGGDSDNEQFF TGTGCCAGCAGCAAAGCTGGGACTAGCGGGGGGGATTCCGACAATGAGCAGTTCTTC
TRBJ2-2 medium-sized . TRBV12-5 CASGTPEGADTGELSF TGTGCTAGTGGCACACCTGAAGGCGCGGATACCGGGGAGCTGTCTTTT
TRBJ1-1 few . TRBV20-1 CSADEFMNTEAFF TGCAGTGCTGATGAGTTTATGAACACTGAAGCTTTCTTT
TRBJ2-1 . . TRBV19 CASSILGYNEQFF TGTGCCAGTAGTATACTGGGATACAATGAGCAGTTCTTC
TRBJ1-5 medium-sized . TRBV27 CASMAWDGGQPQHF TGTGCCAGCATGGCATGGGATGGGGGACAGCCCCAGCATTTT
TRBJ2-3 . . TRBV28 CASSLSRSVPTDTQYF TGTGCCAGCAGTTTATCGCGGTCTGTACCTACAGATACGCAGTATTTT
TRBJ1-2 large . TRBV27 CASSSRDNPHLGYTF TGTGCCAGCAGTTCCCGGGACAACCCTCATCTTGGCTACACCTTC
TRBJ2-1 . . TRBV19 CASSITSGDEQFF TGTGCCAGTAGTATAACATCAGGGGATGAGCAGTTCTTC
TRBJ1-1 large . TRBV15 CATSKGRNRGTEAFF TGTGCCACCAGCAAAGGCAGGAACAGAGGCACTGAAGCTTTCTTT
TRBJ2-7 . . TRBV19 CASSPSTGTYEQYF TGTGCCAGTAGTCCAAGCACAGGCACCTACGAGCAGTACTTC
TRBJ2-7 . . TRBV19 CASSPAGQNCEQYF TGTGCCAGTAGCCCTGCCGGACAGAACTGCGAGCAGTACTTC
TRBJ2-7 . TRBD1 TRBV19 CASEKTGGIDEQYF TGTGCCAGTGAGAAGACAGGGGGCATCGACGAGCAGTACTTC
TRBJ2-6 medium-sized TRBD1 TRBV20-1 CSATPEDRETGANVLTF TGCAGTGCTACCCCGGAGGACAGGGAAACTGGGGCCAACGTCCTGACTTTC
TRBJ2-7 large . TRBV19 CASSRGQGLSYEQYF TGTGCCAGTAGTAGAGGGCAGGGCCTTTCCTACGAGCAGTACTTC
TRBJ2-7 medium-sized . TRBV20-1 CSARTPQGDEQYF TGCAGTGCTAGAACCCCCCAAGGCGACGAGCAGTACTTC
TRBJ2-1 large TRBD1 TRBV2 CASSDETGGPYNEQFF TGTGCCAGCAGTGATGAGACAGGGGGACCCTACAATGAGCAGTTCTTC
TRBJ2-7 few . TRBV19 CASSIGHASYEQYF TGTGCCAGTAGTATAGGTCACGCTTCCTACGAGCAGTACTTC
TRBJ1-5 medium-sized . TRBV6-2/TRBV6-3 CASDLKFYSNQPQHF TGTGCCAGCGACCTGAAGTTCTATAGCAATCAGCCCCAGCATTTT
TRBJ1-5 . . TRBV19 CASSGQGPNQPQHF TGTGCCAGTAGTGGGCAGGGACCCAATCAGCCCCAGCATTTT
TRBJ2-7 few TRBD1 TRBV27 CASSNTGTGLYEQYF TGTGCCAGCAGTAATACCGGGACAGGGCTATACGAGCAGTACTTC
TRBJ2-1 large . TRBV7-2 CASSLIAADEQFF TGTGCCAGCAGCTTAATTGCAGCGGATGAGCAGTTCTTC
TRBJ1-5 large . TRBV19 CASSIVGQGPQHF TGTGCCAGTAGTATAGTGGGGCAGGGGCCCCAGCATTTT
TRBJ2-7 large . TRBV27 CASSLSTSYEQYF TGTGCCAGCAGTTTATCTACCTCCTACGAGCAGTACTTC
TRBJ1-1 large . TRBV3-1 CASRSTGTPEAFF TGTGCCAGCAGATCCACCGGGACCCCCGAAGCTTTCTTT
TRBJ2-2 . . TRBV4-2 CASSHRSGLSDGELFF TGTGCCAGCAGCCATAGATCCGGACTATCGGACGGGGAGCTGTTTTTT
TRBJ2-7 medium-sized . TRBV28 CASSLRQGSKEQYF TGTGCCAGCAGTTTGAGGCAGGGGAGTAAAGAGCAGTACTTC
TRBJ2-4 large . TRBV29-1 CSVETWGAENIQYF TGCAGCGTTGAAACGTGGGGGGCCGAAAACATTCAGTACTTC
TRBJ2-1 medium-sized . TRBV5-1 CASSLPGEDNEQFF TGCGCCAGCAGCCTGCCGGGGGAGGACAATGAGCAGTTCTTC
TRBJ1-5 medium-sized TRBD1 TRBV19 CASTTGTGRIQPQHF TGTGCCAGTACCACCGGGACAGGGAGGATTCAGCCCCAGCATTTT
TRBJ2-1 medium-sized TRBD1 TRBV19 CASRTGTGGYNEQFF TGTGCCAGTAGGACCGGGACAGGGGGTTACAATGAGCAGTTCTTC
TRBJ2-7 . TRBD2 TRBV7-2 CASSPTSGDYEQYF TGTGCCAGCAGCCCGACTAGCGGGGATTACGAGCAGTACTTC
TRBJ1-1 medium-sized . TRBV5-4 CASSLGPLAFF TGTGCCAGCAGCTTGGGCCCGCTAGCTTTCTTT
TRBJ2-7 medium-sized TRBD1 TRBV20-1 CSAEPGQVTYEQYF TGCAGTGCGGAACCGGGACAGGTAACCTACGAGCAGTACTTC
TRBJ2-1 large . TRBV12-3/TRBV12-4 CASISTNEQFF TGTGCCAGCATTAGCACCAATGAGCAGTTCTTC
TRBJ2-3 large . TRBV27 CASSRQADTQYF TGTGCCAGCAGTCGACAGGCAGATACGCAGTATTTT